This TCR beta chain stems from a study of tumor-infiltrating lymphocytes in primary liver carcinoma. Study information: Male and female patients aged 30 to 69 years made up the cohort. Whole-study findings and limits: Researchers report that only about 7.5-24% of top clones turned up in all five tumor regions. The difference in top-250-clone fraction between tumors and blood was significant, favoring tumors (p = 0.039).

The sample holds many counts of this clonotype. Its antigen remains unidentified. Total RNA amounting to roughly 450 ng was the source from which TCR beta cDNA was made with a constant-region primer. Nested multiplex PCR, run for three rounds with slightly modified ARM-PCR, yielded TCR beta libraries. Both of the initial two PCR rounds ran for about 9 cycles and employed TRBV1-TRBV30 forward primers alongside a C-beta reverse primer. One entry per CDR3 protein results from TCRdb running MiXCR on the multiplex PCR reads. Of 95,000 to 150,000 distinct CDR3 sequences listed, 60% to 70% are singletons. The ends were cut back, 3 bases at V and 3 bases at J, with 16 bases in the middle. The CDR3 sequence is 16 residues long. The study co-extracted DNA and RNA from about 20-30 mg of unsorted bulk tissue. Viable tumor cell content exceeded 85% in every tumor sample.

This TCR was recovered from a woman aged 55-75 years with primary liver carcinoma and hepatitis B virus infection. This chain connects TRBV12-3 or TRBV12-4 to TRBJ2-3; no definite D call. Sequencing used liver tumor tissue from sampling region 1. The subset here: tumor region T1, superior pole. CDR3 in DNA: TGTGCCAGCAGTTTTGGGATCTCCCTCCTGACAGATACGCAGTATTTT. Translated, it gives CASSFGISLLTDTQYF.